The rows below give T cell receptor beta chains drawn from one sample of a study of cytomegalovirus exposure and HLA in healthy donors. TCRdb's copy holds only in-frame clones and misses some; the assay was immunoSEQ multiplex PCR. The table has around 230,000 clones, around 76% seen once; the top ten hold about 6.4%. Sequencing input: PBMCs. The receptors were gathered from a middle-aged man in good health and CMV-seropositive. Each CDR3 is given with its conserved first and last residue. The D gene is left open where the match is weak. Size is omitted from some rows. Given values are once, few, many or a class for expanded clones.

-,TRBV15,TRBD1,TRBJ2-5,CATSRQTGGETQYF,TGTGCCACCAGCAGACAGACAGGGGGCGAGACCCAGTACTTC
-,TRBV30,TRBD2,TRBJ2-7,CACRLAGVYEQYF,TGTGCCTGCCGACTAGCGGGAGTATACGAGCAGTACTTC
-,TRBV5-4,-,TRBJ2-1,CASSLGESSYNEQFF,TGTGCCAGCAGCTTGGGGGAGAGCTCCTACAATGAGCAGTTCTTC
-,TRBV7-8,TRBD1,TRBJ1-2,CASSPTGGYGYTF,TGTGCCAGCAGCCCAACAGGGGGGTACGGCTACACCTTC
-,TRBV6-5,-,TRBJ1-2,CASSGGQGAYGYTF,TGTGCCAGCTCCGGGGGGCAGGGAGCCTATGGCTACACCTTC
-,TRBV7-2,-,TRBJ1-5,CASSFLDSYNQPQHF,TGTGCCAGCAGCTTTTTGGACAGTTACAATCAGCCCCAGCATTTT
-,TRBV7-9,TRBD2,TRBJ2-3,CASSLAGGHTDTQYF,TGTGCCAGCAGCTTGGCGGGAGGGCACACAGATACGCAGTATTTT
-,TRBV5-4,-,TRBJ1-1,CASSPRELSGEAFF,TGTGCCAGCAGCCCCCGGGAGCTATCGGGAGAAGCTTTCTTT
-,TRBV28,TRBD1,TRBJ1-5,CASSLSQSGGQGEQHF,TGTGCCAGCAGTTTGTCCCAGTCTGGGGGACAGGGGGAACAGCATTTT
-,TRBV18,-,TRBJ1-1,CASSDQGMNTEAFF,TGTGCCAGCTCTGATCAGGGGATGAACACTGAAGCTTTCTTT
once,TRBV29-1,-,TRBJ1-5,CSVDGRGSGYQPQHF,TGCAGCGTTGACGGGCGGGGGTCGGGTTATCAGCCCCAGCATTTT
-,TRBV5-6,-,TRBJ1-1,CASSPAGARGNTEAFF,TGTGCCAGCAGCCCAGCCGGTGCCAGGGGAAACACTGAAGCTTTCTTT
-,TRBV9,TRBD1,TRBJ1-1,CASSPRDSNTEAFF,TGTGCCAGCAGCCCCCGGGACAGTAACACTGAAGCTTTCTTT
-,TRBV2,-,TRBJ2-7,CASYRVSHEQYF,TGTGCCAGCTACAGGGTTTCCCACGAGCAGTACTTC
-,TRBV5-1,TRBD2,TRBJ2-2,CASSLLAGGITGELFF,TGCGCCAGCAGCTTATTAGCGGGAGGGATCACCGGGGAGCTGTTTTTT
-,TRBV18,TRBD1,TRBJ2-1,CASSPPEGASYNEQFF,TGTGCCAGCTCACCACCTGAGGGGGCCTCCTACAATGAGCAGTTCTTC
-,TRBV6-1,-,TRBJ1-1,CASSLHREVNTEAFF,TGTGCCAGCAGTTTACACAGGGAAGTGAACACTGAAGCTTTCTTT
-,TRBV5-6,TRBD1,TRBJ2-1,CASSLTGGSYNEQFF,TGTGCCAGCAGCTTGACAGGGGGTTCCTACAATGAGCAGTTCTTC